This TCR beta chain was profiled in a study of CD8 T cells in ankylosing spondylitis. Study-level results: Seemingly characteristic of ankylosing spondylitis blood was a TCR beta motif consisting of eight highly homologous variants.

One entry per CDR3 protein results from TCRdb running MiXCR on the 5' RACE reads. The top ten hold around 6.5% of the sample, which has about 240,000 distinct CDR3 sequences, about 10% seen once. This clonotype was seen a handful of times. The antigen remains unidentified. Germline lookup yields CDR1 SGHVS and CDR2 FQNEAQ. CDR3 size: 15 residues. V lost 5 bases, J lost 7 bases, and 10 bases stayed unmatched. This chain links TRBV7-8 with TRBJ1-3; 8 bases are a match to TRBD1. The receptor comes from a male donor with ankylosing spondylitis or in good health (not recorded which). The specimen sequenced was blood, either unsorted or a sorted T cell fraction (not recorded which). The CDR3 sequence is CASSPRTGSGNTIYF. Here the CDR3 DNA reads TGTGCCAGCAGCCCCCGGACAGGGTCCGGGAACACCATATATTTT.